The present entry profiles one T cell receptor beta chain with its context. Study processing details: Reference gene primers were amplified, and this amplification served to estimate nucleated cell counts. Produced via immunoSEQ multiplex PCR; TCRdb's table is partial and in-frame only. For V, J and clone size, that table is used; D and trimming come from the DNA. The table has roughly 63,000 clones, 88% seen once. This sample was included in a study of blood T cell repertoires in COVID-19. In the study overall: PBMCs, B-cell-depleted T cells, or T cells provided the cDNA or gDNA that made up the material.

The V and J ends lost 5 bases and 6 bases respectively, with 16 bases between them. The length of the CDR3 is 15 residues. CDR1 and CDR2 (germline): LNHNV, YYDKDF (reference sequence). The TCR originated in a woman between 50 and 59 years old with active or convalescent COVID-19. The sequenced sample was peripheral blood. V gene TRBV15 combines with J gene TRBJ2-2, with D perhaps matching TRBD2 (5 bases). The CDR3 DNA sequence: TGTGCCACCAGCTTTAGGGAGTTTCTCCCCGGGGAGCTGTTTTTT. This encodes CATSFREFLPGELFF.